The 5 T cell receptor beta chains below come from one sample, sequenced in a study of shared clonotypes between healthy human individuals. Sequenced by immunoSEQ multiplex PCR; TCRdb stores in-frame clones only, minus some. The table shows 1.6 million or so clones, with 96% occurring only once. The sample consisted of naive CD4+ T cells sorted from blood. Noted subset: CD45RA+ positively selected. Receptors were obtained from a man aged 25-45 years in good health.

The chain recombines TRBV4-1 with TRBJ1-4; weak D call: TRBD1 (6 bases). This CDR3 spans 18 amino acids. Trimming pared 6 bases from V and 4 bases from J, leaving 24 bases between. Germline assignment: CDR1 MGHRA and CDR2 YSYEKL. The CDR3 bases are TGCGCCAGCAGTAACCGGGACACGGGGCAACTGGGTAATGAAAAACTGTTTTTT. This encodes CASSNRDTGQLGNEKLFF.

The chain links TRBV5-6 to TRBJ2-7, with D tentatively TRBD1 (5 bases). The CDR3 sequence is 14 residues long. CDR1 is SGHDT, CDR2 YYEEEE, per germline. Trimming took 6 bases from V and 2 from J, leaving 15 bases between them. Written as DNA, the CDR3 is TGTGCCAGCACCCGTAGGGGTAGAACCTACGAGCAGTACTTC. Protein product: CASTRRGRTYEQYF.

This chain joins TRBV6-1 and TRBJ2-6; D remains unclear. This CDR3 has 15 amino acids. In germline, CDR1 is MNHNS, CDR2 SASEGT. V was cut by 6 bases and J by 2 bases, with 11 bases left in between. The CDR3 DNA follows: TGTGCCAGCAGGTCGGGCGTGGCTGGGGCCAACGTCCTGACTTTC. Its protein product is CASRSGVAGANVLTF.

The chain has TRBV29-1 and TRBJ2-2; 10 nucleotides line up with TRBD2. J gave up 6 bases and V 4 bases, and 17 bases lay outside the gene matches. The CDR3 has 18 amino acids. Germline V gene lookup returns CDR1 SQVTM and CDR2 ANQGSEA. The CDR3 protein is CSVAISPLAGVWAGELFF. The CDR3 DNA reads TGCAGCGTTGCCATATCCCCCCTAGCGGGAGTATGGGCCGGGGAGCTGTTTTTT.

This CDR3 is CASTKTGPAAFF. In DNA, the CDR3 is TGTGCCAGCACTAAGACAGGGCCGGCGGCTTTCTTT. V is TRBV6-1 and J is TRBJ1-1, with 7 bases that match TRBD1. Germline V gives CDR1 MNHNS, CDR2 SASEGT. The J segment lost 11 bases and the V segment lost 7 bases, leaving 10 bases of the junction unmatched. This CDR3 contains 12 residues.